This entry is about one T cell receptor (beta chain). What it binds is not known. CD45RO-negative cells were positively selected for CCR7, leaving out terminally differentiated effector memory CD45RA+ cells. Each PCR replicate from the sorted subsets contained 150 to 250 ng DNA, which is tens of thousands of T cell genomes. Assay used: immunoSEQ multiplex PCR; TCRdb lists only in-frame clones, some missing. The repertoire holds nearly 2 million clones, with just under 95% as singletons. This specimen comes from a study of shared clonotypes between healthy human individuals. Study-wide results and limits: Since donors were few, the genetic and exposure-history diversity represented was limited. Non-shared clonotypes were found to have lower generation probabilities than the clonotypes that were shared by all four of the sorted-subset donors.

This TCR derives from a man in his late teens or twenties in good health. The sequencing sample was made of naive CD8+ T cells sorted from blood.

CDR3 bases: TGTGCCAGCAGTTCCGTCCGGGACAGCGACTCCTACGAGCAGTACTTC. Its protein is CASSSVRDSDSYEQYF. V usage is TRBV6-6 and J usage is TRBJ2-7; 7 bases map to TRBD1. V shed 4 bases and J 0 bases; nucleotides not matched to a gene: 9. Germline values: CDR1 MNHNY, CDR2 SVGAGI (reference sequence). The CDR3 spans 16 residues.